The 7 T cell receptor beta chains below all came from one sample that was sequenced in a study of tumor-infiltrating lymphocytes in primary liver carcinoma. TCR beta cDNA was prepared out of approximately 500 ng total RNA by means of a constant-region primer. Three nested multiplex PCR rounds, a slightly modified ARM-PCR method, built the TCR beta libraries. Two initial PCR rounds of approximately 10 cycles each paired TRBV1-TRBV30 forward primers with a C-beta reverse primer. One entry per CDR3 protein, called by TCRdb with MiXCR from the multiplex PCR reads. The profile shows approximately 110,000 distinct CDR3 sequences, around 80% of them singletons. From unsorted bulk tissue weighing about 20-32 mg, DNA and RNA were co-extracted. Specimen: liver tumor tissue from sampling region 3. The subset: tumor region T3, left-lateral pole. These receptor sequences come from a man aged 35 to 55 with primary liver carcinoma and hepatitis B virus infection.

Here the CDR3 reads CATSEVGGRTAQYF. In DNA, the CDR3 is TGTGCCACCAGTGAGGTGGGGGGCAGGACGGCGCAGTATTTT. The rearrangement uses TRBV24-1 and TRBJ2-3, with D perhaps given as TRBD1 or TRBD2 (6 bases each). The V gene's germline CDR1 is KGHDR and CDR2 SFDVKD. This CDR3 contains 14 residues. V lost 4 bases to trimming and J lost 10 bases, with 17 bases between them.

This clonotype has just a few counts. The chain combines TRBV6-6 with TRBJ1-6; TRBD1 is a possible D gene (6 bases). CDR3 length: 13 residues. Germline V gives CDR1 MNHNY, CDR2 SVGAGI (reference sequence). Trimming pared 8 bases from V and 10 bases from J, leaving 15 bases between. In DNA, the CDR3 is TGTGCCAGCGAGACAGGCGGCCAATCACCCCTCCACTTT. Its protein product is CASETGGQSPLHF.

Points on this clonotype: Since no conserved phenylalanine or tryptophan closes the CDR3, a read error is the likely cause. CDR3 sequence reads: CALQQGRNTEAFS. The CDR3 DNA is TGTGCCCTACAACAGGGGCGGAACACTGAGGCTTTCTCT. The V and J genes are TRBV6-5 and TRBJ1-1; 7 bases line up with TRBD1. Germline V CDR1 and CDR2: MNHEY, SVGAGI. This CDR3 is 13 amino acids long.

This chain connects TRBV29-1 to TRBJ2-1; D is uncertain. The CDR3 contains 14 residues. Germline V gene sequence: CDR1 SQVTM, CDR2 ANQGSEA. Trimming removed 7 bases at V and 8 bases at J, with 21 bases between. CDR3 DNA: TGCAGCGCCCATAAAACCAGAGGCAGCGATGAGCAGTTCTTC. Translating gives CSAHKTRGSDEQFF.

Points on this clonotype: In this CDR3 the conserved last residue, phenylalanine or tryptophan, is missing, so a read error is likely. Because the CDR3's place on the DNA is in doubt, the DNA is left out and the CDR3 is given as listed by TCRdb. V usage is TRBV6-1 and J usage is TRBJ2-4. Germline V gene data show CDR1 as MNHNS and CDR2 as SASEGT. The CDR3 length is 16 residues, termini included. The CDR3 sequence: CASSEVTLGAKNIRYL.

The chain is built from TRBV27 and TRBJ2-4, with 7 bases identical to TRBD1. The CDR3 covers 16 residues. CDR1 and CDR2 from the germline V gene are MNHEY and SMNVEV (reference sequence). The V segment lost 5 bases and the J segment 1 base; nucleotides outside the gene matches: 8. CDR3 DNA sequence: TGTGCCAGCAGTACCAACAGGGGTATGGCCAAAAACATTCAGTACTTC. The encoded protein is CASSTNRGMAKNIQYF.

This clonotype was seen many times. CDR3 bases: TGTGCCAGCAGGACGAAGACTAGCGGGGAAGGGGAGCAGTACTTC. Encoded protein: CASRTKTSGEGEQYF. V usage is TRBV6-5 and J usage is TRBJ2-7, with 11 positions matching TRBD2. Germline-derived CDR1 and CDR2 are MNHEY and SVGAGI. V trimming: 6 bases; J trimming: 7 bases; junction bases outside the gene matches: 11. The CDR3 consists of 15 residues.